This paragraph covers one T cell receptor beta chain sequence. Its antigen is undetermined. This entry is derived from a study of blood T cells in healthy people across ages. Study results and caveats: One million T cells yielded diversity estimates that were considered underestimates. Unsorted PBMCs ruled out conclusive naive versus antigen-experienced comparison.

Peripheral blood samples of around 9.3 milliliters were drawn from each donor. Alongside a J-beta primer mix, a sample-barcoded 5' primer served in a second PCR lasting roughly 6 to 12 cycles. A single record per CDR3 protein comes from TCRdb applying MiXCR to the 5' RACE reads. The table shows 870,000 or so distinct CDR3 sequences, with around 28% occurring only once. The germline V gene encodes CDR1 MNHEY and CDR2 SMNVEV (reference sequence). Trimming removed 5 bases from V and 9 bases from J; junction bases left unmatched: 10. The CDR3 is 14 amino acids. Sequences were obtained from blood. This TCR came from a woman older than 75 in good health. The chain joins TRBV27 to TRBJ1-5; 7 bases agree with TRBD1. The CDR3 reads CASSPPPGTAPQHF. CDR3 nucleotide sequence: TGTGCCAGCAGTCCGCCGCCTGGGACAGCGCCCCAGCATTTT.